This T cell receptor (beta chain) was obtained from a study of T cell responses to AZD1222 COVID-19 vaccine. In regard to this clone: Its antigen is as yet unknown.

The germline V and J ends were trimmed by 6 bases and 5 bases, with 13 bases remaining between them. The CDR3 contains 14 residues. CDR1 and CDR2 from the germline V gene are SNHLY and FYNNEI. Study-level findings and limits: Donors skewed white British and female; clonal diversity was possibly underestimated. CD4 TCRs covered the whole spike, strongest at regions 160-218 and 743-854.

Measured with immunoSEQ multiplex PCR; TCRdb has only the in-frame clones, and not every one. The table includes some 140,000 clones, roughly 82% detected once. The sample in question was peripheral blood, obtained on day 0 of AZD1222 vaccination. The V call is TRBV2, the J call TRBJ1-4; D may be TRBD1 (5 bases). The TCR comes from an adult in good health. As DNA, the CDR3 is TGTGCCAGCAGGGGAGGGGCAGGGAATGAAAAACTGTTTTTT. Its protein product is CASRGGAGNEKLFF.